This T cell receptor beta chain appears in the sequencing data of a study of cytomegalovirus exposure and HLA in healthy donors. Study-level findings and limits: Using a false discovery rate of 0.05, a later analysis showed that fewer than 20,000 TCR beta sequences were associated with HLA alleles. CMV serostatus was the only immune exposure information that was available. Across donors, sequencing depth was assumed by presence/absence analyses to be roughly uniform.

The CDR3 is 13 residues long. Germline CDR1 reads ENHRY; CDR2 reads SYGVKD. V was pared by 4 bases and J by 5 bases, with 2 bases of the junction left unmatched. Turning to this clone: Its antigen remains unknown.

Vbeta (60) and Jbeta (13) primers were used in the PCR. The repertoire was sequenced with immunoSEQ multiplex PCR; TCRdb's copy has only in-frame clones and lacks some. The sample lists more than 130,000 clones, around 80% occurring once. This sequence originates from a man between 40 and 49 years old in good health and CMV-seropositive. The source material was PBMCs. This rearrangement joins TRBV10-3 to TRBJ2-7; 10 bases fit TRBD2. CDR3 sequence (DNA): TGTGCCATCAGTGCCACTAGCGGGGACGAGCAGTACTTC. Its translation is CAISATSGDEQYF.